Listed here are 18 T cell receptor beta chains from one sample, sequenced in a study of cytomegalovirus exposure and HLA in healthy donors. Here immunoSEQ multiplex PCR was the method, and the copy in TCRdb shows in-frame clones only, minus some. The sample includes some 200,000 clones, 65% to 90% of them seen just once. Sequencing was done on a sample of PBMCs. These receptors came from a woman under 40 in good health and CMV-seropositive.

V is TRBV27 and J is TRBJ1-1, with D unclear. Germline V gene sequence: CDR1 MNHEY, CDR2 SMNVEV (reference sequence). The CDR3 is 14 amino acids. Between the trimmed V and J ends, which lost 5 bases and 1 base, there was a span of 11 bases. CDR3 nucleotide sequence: TGTGCCAGCAGTCCCGGACTGGAGAACACTGAAGCTTTCTTT. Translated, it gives CASSPGLENTEAFF.

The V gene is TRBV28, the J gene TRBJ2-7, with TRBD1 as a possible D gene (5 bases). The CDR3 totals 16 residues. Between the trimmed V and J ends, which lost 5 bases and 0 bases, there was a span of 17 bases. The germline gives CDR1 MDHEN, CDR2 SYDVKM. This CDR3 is CASSPGGAGRSYEQYF. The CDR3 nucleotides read TGTGCCAGCAGTCCAGGTGGTGCAGGGCGCTCCTACGAGCAGTACTTC.

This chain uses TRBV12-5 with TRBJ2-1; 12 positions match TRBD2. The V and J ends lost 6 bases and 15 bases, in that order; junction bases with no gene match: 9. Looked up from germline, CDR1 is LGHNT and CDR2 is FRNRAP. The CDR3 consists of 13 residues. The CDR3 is CASGPRLAGVRFF. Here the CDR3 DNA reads TGTGCTAGTGGCCCGAGACTAGCGGGAGTAAGGTTCTTC.

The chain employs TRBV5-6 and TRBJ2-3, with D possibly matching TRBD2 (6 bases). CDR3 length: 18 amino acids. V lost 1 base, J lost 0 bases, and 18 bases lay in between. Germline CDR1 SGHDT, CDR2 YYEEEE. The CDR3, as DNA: TGTGCCAGCAGCTTGCCCCGGGTGGCTGGGGGGAGCACAGATACGCAGTATTTT. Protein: CASSLPRVAGGSTDTQYF.

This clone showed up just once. CDR3: CAWSAGGDATQYF. The CDR3 nucleotides are TGTGCCTGGAGCGCAGGGGGAGATGCTACGCAGTATTTT. The chain carries TRBV30 and TRBJ2-3; 7 nucleotides line up with TRBD1. This CDR3 is built from 13 residues. Per germline, CDR1 GTSNPN and CDR2 SVGIG (reference sequence). Losses at the gene ends were 3 bases for V and 8 bases for J; bases not matched to a gene: 8.

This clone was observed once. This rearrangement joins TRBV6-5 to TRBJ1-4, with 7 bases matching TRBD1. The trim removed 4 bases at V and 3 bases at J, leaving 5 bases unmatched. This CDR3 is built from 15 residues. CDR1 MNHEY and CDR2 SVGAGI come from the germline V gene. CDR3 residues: CASSFRGLANEKLFF. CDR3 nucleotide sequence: TGTGCCAGCAGTTTTAGGGGGCTAGCTAATGAAAAACTGTTTTTT.

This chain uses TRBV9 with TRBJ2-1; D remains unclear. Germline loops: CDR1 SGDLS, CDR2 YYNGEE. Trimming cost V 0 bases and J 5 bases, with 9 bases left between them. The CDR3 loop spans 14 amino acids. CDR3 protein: CASSVGWANNEQFF. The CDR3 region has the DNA TGTGCCAGCAGCGTAGGTTGGGCAAACAATGAGCAGTTCTTC.

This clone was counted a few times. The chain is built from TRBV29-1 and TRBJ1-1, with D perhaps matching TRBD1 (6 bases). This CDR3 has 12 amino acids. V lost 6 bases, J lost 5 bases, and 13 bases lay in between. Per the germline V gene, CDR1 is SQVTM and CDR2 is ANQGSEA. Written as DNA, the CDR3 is TGCAGCGTCTACACAGGGTTAACTGAAGCTTTCTTT. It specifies CSVYTGLTEAFF.

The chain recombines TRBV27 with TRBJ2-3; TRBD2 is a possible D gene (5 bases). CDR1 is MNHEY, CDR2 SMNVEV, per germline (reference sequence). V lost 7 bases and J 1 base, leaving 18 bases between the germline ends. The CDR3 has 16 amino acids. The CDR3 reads CASTQAWPGGTDTQYF. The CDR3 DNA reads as TGTGCCAGCACTCAAGCCTGGCCCGGGGGCACAGATACGCAGTATTTT.

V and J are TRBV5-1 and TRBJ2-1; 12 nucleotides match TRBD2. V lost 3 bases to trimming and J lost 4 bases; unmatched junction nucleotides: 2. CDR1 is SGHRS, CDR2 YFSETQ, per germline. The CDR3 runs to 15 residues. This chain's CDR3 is CASSWTSGDYNEQFF. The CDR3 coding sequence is TGCGCCAGCAGCTGGACTAGCGGGGATTACAATGAGCAGTTCTTC.

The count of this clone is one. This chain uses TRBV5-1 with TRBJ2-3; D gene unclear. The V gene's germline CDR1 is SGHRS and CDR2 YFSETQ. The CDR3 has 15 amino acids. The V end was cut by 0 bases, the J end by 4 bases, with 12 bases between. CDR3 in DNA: TGCGCCAGCAGCTTGGCAAACCCCGCGTCAGATACGCAGTATTTT. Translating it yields CASSLANPASDTQYF.

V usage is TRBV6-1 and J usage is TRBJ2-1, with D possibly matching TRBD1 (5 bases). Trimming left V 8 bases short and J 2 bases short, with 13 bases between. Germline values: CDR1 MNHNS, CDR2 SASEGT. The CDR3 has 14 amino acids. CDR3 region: CASSRAPTYNEQFF. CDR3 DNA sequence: TGTGCCAGCTCCAGGGCCCCTACCTACAATGAGCAGTTCTTC.

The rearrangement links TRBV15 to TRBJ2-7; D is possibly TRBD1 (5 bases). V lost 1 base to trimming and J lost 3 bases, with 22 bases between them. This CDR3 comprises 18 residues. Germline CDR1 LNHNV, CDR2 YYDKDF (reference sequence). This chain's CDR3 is CATSRGFLGAPGDYEQYF. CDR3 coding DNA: TGTGCCACCAGCAGAGGATTCCTTGGGGCCCCAGGCGACTACGAGCAGTACTTC.

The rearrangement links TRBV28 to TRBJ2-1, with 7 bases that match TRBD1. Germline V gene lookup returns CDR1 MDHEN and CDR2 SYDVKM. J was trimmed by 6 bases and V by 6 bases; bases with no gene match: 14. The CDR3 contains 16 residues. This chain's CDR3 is CASRSPGQQTLNEQFF. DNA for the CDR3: TGTGCCAGCAGATCTCCGGGACAGCAGACCCTCAATGAGCAGTTCTTC.

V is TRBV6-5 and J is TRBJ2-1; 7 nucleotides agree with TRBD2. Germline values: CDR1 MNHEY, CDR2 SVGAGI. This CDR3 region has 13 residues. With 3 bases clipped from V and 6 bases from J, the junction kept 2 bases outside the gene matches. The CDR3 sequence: CASSYPGGNEQFF. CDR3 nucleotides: TGTGCCAGCAGTTATCCGGGAGGCAATGAGCAGTTCTTC.

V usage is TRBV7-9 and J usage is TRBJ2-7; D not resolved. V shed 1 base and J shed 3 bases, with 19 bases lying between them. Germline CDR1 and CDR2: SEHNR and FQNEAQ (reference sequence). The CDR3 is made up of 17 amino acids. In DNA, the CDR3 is TGTGCCAGCAGCTTAGGCCACCTCAACTTACTTCTCTACGAGCAGTACTTC. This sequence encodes CASSLGHLNLLLYEQYF.

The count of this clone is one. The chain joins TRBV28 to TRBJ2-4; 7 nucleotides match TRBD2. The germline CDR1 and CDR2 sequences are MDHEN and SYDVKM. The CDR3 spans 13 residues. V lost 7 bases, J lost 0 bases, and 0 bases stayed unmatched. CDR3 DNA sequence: TGTGCCAGCAAGCGGGAAGCCAAAAACATTCAGTACTTC. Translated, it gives CASKREAKNIQYF.

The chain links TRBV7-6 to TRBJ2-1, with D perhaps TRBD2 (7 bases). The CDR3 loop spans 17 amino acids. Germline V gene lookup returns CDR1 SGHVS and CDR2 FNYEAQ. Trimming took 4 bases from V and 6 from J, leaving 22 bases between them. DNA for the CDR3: TGTGCCAGCAGCTGGCGTAGCGGAAGGGGAGGGGGCAATGAGCAGTTCTTC. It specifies CASSWRSGRGGGNEQFF.